The rows below give T cell receptor beta chains drawn from one sample of a study of response to subunit inactivated influenza vaccine. One entry per CDR3 protein, called by TCRdb with MiXCR from the RT-PCR reads. The data show roughly 780,000 distinct CDR3 sequences, around 20% seen once. Sequencing was performed on PBMCs from blood, taken about 5 days after vaccination. These receptors were collected from a man aged 50-60 years who received an inactivated influenza vaccine. The CDR3 runs from the conserved cysteine through the conserved F or W. D genes are given only for firm matches. Clone size is not always given. Where it is, it says once, few, many or a class for expanded clones.

d_call j_call v_call clone_size cdr3_aa cdr3_nt
TRBD1 TRBJ1-2 TRBV28 few CASSLIRTGAYGYTF TGTGCCAGCAGTCTAATCCGGACAGGGGCCTATGGCTACACCTTC
NA TRBJ2-1 TRBV4-1 NA CASSQVDIHNEQFF TGCGCCAGCAGCCAAGTGGACATCCACAATGAGCAGTTCTTC
TRBD1 TRBJ2-7 TRBV28 few CASSIEQGYEQYF TGTGCCAGCAGTATCGAACAGGGGTACGAGCAGTACTTC
NA TRBJ2-1 TRBV15 NA CATSAGGFRYNEQFF TGTGCCACCAGCGCAGGGGGGTTTCGGTACAATGAGCAGTTCTTC
NA TRBJ2-7 TRBV2 many CASSELTSYEQYF TGTGCCAGCAGTGAATTAACCTCCTACGAGCAGTACTTC
TRBD2 TRBJ2-2 TRBV12-3/TRBV12-4 few CASRPRAGDLTGELFF TGTGCCAGCAGACCCCGAGCGGGGGACCTCACCGGGGAGCTGTTTTTT
NA TRBJ2-2 TRBV5-6 NA CASSLDGLGQGMAGELFF TGTGCCAGCAGCTTGGATGGCCTGGGACAAGGGATGGCCGGGGAGCTGTTTTTT
NA TRBJ2-7 TRBV4-3 many CASSQDKYYEQYF TGCGCCAGCAGCCAAGATAAGTACTACGAGCAGTACTTC
TRBD1 TRBJ2-2 TRBV4-3 NA CASSLQGARTGIAGELFF TGCGCCAGCAGCCTTCAGGGGGCCCGGACAGGGATTGCAGGGGAGCTGTTTTTT
TRBD1 TRBJ1-5 TRBV5-1 few CASSLTGGRNQPQHF TGCGCCAGCAGCTTGACAGGGGGACGGAATCAGCCCCAGCATTTT
TRBD2 TRBJ2-5 TRBV12-3/TRBV12-4 NA CASSLGTSGLETQYF TGTGCCAGCAGTTTGGGGACTAGCGGGTTAGAGACCCAGTACTTC
NA TRBJ2-7 TRBV12-3/TRBV12-4 NA CASMNRESSYEQYF TGTGCCAGCATGAACCGGGAGAGCTCCTACGAGCAGTACTTC
TRBD2 TRBJ2-4 TRBV11-2 NA CASSLGGAGATSLQYF TGTGCCAGCAGCTTAGGGGGAGCGGGGGCGACCTCTCTTCAGTACTTC
TRBD2 TRBJ2-7 TRBV7-2 NA CASSLGSGIWEQYF TGTGCCAGCAGCTTGGGCAGCGGGATTTGGGAGCAGTACTTC
NA TRBJ2-2 TRBV4-1 few CASSQGGWGRGELFF TGCGCCAGCAGCCAAGGCGGGTGGGGGCGCGGGGAGCTGTTTTTT
NA TRBJ2-7 TRBV27 few CASSSGIPLSYEQYF TGTGCCAGCAGTTCCGGGATTCCCCTTTCCTACGAGCAGTACTTC
NA TRBJ2-3 TRBV20-1 few CSAFPDRNTQYF TGCAGTGCGTTCCCGGACAGAAACACGCAGTATTTT
TRBD1 TRBJ2-4 TRBV6-5 NA CASSYSFAATGVQYF TGTGCCAGCAGTTACTCCTTTGCCGCGACAGGGGTTCAGTACTTC